This T cell receptor (beta chain) was documented in a study of Ad26.COV2.S vaccination and SARS-CoV-2 variants (dated by TCRdb to about 2021). Turning to the overall study: Donors in the vaccine arm were drawn from COV1001, a phase I-IIa trial of Ad26.COV2.S in healthy adults that was multicentre, randomized, double-blind and placebo-controlled. Ad26.COV2.S was administered intramuscularly at a dose of 5x10^10 or 1x10^11 viral particles, either as one shot or as two shots given 56 days apart. The specificity and breadth of SARS-CoV-2-reactive T cell receptors after Ad26.COV2.S vaccination were assessed by TCRbeta repertoire sequencing. A total of around 32 samples were included in the TCR-sequenced set, comprising about 20 Ad26.COV2.S vaccine recipients, 5 placebo recipients and 8 SARS-CoV-2 convalescent individuals. Trial participants were randomized into five groups of five: low-dose or high-dose Ad26.COV2.S given once or twice, or placebo on both occasions. Blinding of investigators to trial group allocation was maintained during experiments and outcome assessment. Here is what the overall study found, with its caveats: After vaccination, spike-specific CD8+ and CD4+ T cell responses were reported to show substantial breadth. The authors noted that the TCR breadth and depth analyses may have underestimated total T cell responses. Comparing responses between vaccine doses or regimens was not something the study was powered to do. Vaccine and placebo recipients had similar non-spike TCR breadth, a finding consistent with the vaccine containing only spike. Compared with placebo recipients, Ad26.COV2.S recipients showed higher spike-specific TCR breadth (P = 0.0014).

Points on this clone: Its antigen is currently not known. No clone much larger than this one lies a single base away; base qualities are absent.

As encoded in the germline V gene (reference sequence), CDR1 is LNHDA while CDR2 is SQIVND. The cysteine opens and the phenylalanine closes a CDR3 of 14 amino acids. The DNA shown is the 42-base CDR3, in frame from base 1. V is cut by 6 bases and J by 3 bases, and the space between the germline ends is 14 bases. The immunoSEQ Assay was the method used to sequence TCRbeta CDR3 regions. After extraction, genomic DNA underwent amplification by bias-controlled multiplex PCR, followed by high-throughput sequencing. In the paper's pipeline: To quantify the absolute abundance of each unique TCRbeta CDR3 region, sequences were collapsed and filtered. Usable DNA was measured by amplifying reference genes present in all nucleated cells, and TCRbeta template counts were normalized to that usable DNA to estimate T cell fraction. Repertoire TCRs were annotated as SARS-CoV-2-specific by exact matching of V gene, CDR3 amino acid sequence and J gene to a known reactive TCR set. MIRA supplied the reference SARS-CoV-2 TCR set, which was filtered for enrichment in COVID-19-positive ImmuneCODE repertoires so that public or cross-reactive TCRs were removed. Using the MIRA antigens, annotated TCRs were further analysed by specific ORF or by position within an ORF. Breadth was defined as the number of annotated unique rearrangements divided by the total number of unique productive rearrangements, and depth was defined as the summed frequency of the annotated unique rearrangements. TCR breadth was compared between groups using two-sided Wilcoxon rank-sum tests. TCRdb retrieved this table from immuneACCESS and kept in-frame rearrangements only. Not all clones are present; in checked studies, unresolved V genes account for under half, and no reason is known for the remainder. Clone size and V and J calls were adopted from that table, with D and trimming inferred from the DNA. This sample holds some 400,000 clones; approximately 91% were observed only once. The biggest ten clones account for around 1.8% of the sample.

According to the study, the label for this sample's treatment or condition signals: about 20 received Ad26.COV2.S at low or high dose, single or two shots; roughly five received placebo; per-sample allocation not given. For vaccine and placebo recipients, repertoires were sequenced using samples collected on day 63 after the first injection. Cohort 1b enrolled 20 to 30 adults aged 18-55 years at a single site in Boston, USA, between 29 July and 7 August 2020. Ad26.COV2.S was a replication-incompetent adenovirus type 26 vector that expressed a prefusion-stabilized SARS-CoV-2 spike protein derived from the original Wuhan strain.

The sequence joins TRBV19 to TRBJ1-2; the D gene assignment is ambiguous. Sample: peripheral blood, taken in a trial of Ad26.COV2.S vaccine versus placebo. This receptor was identified in a person aged 18 to 65 who received the Ad26.COV2.S COVID-19 vaccine or a placebo. The DNA sequence follows: TGTGCCAGTAGGCTTTCTAGGGCAGACTATGGCTACACCTTC. Translated, this gives CASRLSRADYGYTF.